This entry concerns a single TCR beta chain. Its antigen is still unknown. The CDR3 extends over 14 amino acids. Germline loops: CDR1 SNHLY, CDR2 FYNNEI. The V end lost 3 bases, the J end lost 1 base, and 9 bases lay between the germline ends. These data belong to a study of cytomegalovirus exposure and HLA in healthy donors. Study background: Within an early data release were about 85 million unique TCRs drawn from HLA-typed donors. Study-wide points: A list of more than 150 TCR beta chains associated with cytomegalovirus was given.

A multiplex PCR was run with 60 Vbeta primers and 13 Jbeta primers. Produced via immunoSEQ multiplex PCR; TCRdb's table is partial and in-frame only. The sample includes 150,000 to 200,000 clones. The sequencing input was PBMCs. The clonotype originates from a woman between 18 and 30 years old in good health and CMV-seropositive. The chain is built from TRBV2 and TRBJ1-1, with D unclear. The DNA for the CDR3 is TGTGCCAGCAGTGAGGGCAGGCAGAACACTGAAGCTTTCTTT. Amino acids: CASSEGRQNTEAFF. Full variable domain (remainder filled in from reference TRBV2 and TRBJ1-1): EPEVTQTPSHQVTQMGQEVILRCVPISNHLYFYWYRQILGQKVEFLVSFYNNEISEKSEIFDDQFSVERPDGSNFTLKIRSTKLEDSAMYFCASSEGRQNTEAFFGQGTRLTVV.